The table lists the clone carrying this T cell receptor beta chain with a few counts. The data were obtained in a study of control samples from healthy donors and cancer patients. Assay used: immunoSEQ multiplex PCR; TCRdb lists only in-frame clones, some missing. The table lists roughly 120,000 clones, more than 85% of them singletons. V dropped 2 bases and J dropped 7; count of bases not matched to a gene: 1. In germline, CDR1 is SNHLY, CDR2 FYNNEI. This CDR3 is built from 13 residues. The TCR was taken from a woman between 45 and 65 years old in good health. The rearrangement joins TRBV2 to TRBJ2-2, with 7 bases lining up with TRBD1. The sequenced sample was blood. The CDR3 DNA reads TGTGCCAGCAGTGAACAGGGGGACGGGGAGCTGTTTTTT. The encoded protein is CASSEQGDGELFF.